The present entry profiles one T cell receptor beta chain with its context. Antigen specificity is unknown. V shed 3 bases and J shed 4 bases, with 6 bases lying between them. CDR1 is MNHEY and CDR2 is SMNVEV in the germline V gene (reference sequence). The CDR3 extends over 12 amino acids. This record belongs to a study of cytomegalovirus exposure and HLA in healthy donors. Study background: Assignment to the Caucasian-associated ancestry cluster applied to more than 75% of the approximately 420 genotyped donors. General study results and limits: According to an earlier analysis, most TCR beta V segments yielded productive rearrangements about 90% or about 30% of the time. While the bulk of TCR sequences proved rare, some public TCRs turned up in many donors.

The primer mix had 60 Vbeta and 13 Jbeta primers. TCRdb keeps only in-frame clones here, not all; method: immunoSEQ multiplex PCR. The repertoire holds 95,000 to 150,000 clones, with about three quarters as singletons. Sequencing input: PBMCs. V usage is TRBV27 and J usage is TRBJ1-1, with no clear D. This clonotype was sampled from a woman aged 40 to 49 in good health and CMV-seropositive. In nucleotides, the CDR3 is TGTGCCAGCAGTTTCGCGGGCACTGAAGCTTTCTTT. Amino acids: CASSFAGTEAFF.